These T cell receptor beta chains were read from a single sample in a study of PD-1 blockade in classical Hodgkin lymphoma. Sequenced by immunoSEQ multiplex PCR; TCRdb stores in-frame clones only, minus some. The repertoire holds 70,000 or so clones, 71% seen once, with about 9.1% in the top ten. The sample here was peripheral blood mononuclear cells (PBMCs), taken before the second cycle of nivolumab. Receptors originate from a human donor with classical Hodgkin lymphoma. CDR3s include the opening cysteine and the closing phenylalanine or tryptophan. The D gene is left open where the match is weak. Size values are once, few and many counts, or a class for expanded clones, and some rows have none.

TRBD1,TRBJ2-1,TRBV5-6,few,CASSLNDRGQFF,TGTGCCAGCAGCTTAAATGACAGGGGGCAGTTCTTC
TRBD1,TRBJ1-4,TRBV4-1,-,CASSPVAGTDHEKLFF,TGCGCCAGCAGCCCCGTCGCCGGGACAGACCATGAAAAACTGTTTTTT
-,TRBJ2-7,TRBV6-1,-,CASSWEDSYEQYF,TGTGCCAGCAGTTGGGAGGACAGTTACGAGCAGTACTTC
-,TRBJ2-2,TRBV29-1,-,CSADRGTGELFF,TGCAGCGCAGACCGTGGGACCGGGGAGCTGTTTTTT
-,TRBJ1-4,TRBV6-6,once,CASRAPGAGEKLFF,TGTGCCAGCAGAGCCCCCGGGGCAGGTGAAAAACTGTTTTTT
-,TRBJ1-2,TRBV6-1,-,CASSEQGPLGYTF,TGTGCCAGCAGTGAGCAGGGGCCCCTAGGCTACACCTTC
-,TRBJ1-2,TRBV29-1,-,CSVDASRPANYGYTF,TGCAGCGTTGACGCCAGTAGGCCAGCTAACTATGGCTACACCTTC
-,TRBJ1-1,TRBV5-1,many,CASSRGDTEAFF,TGCGCCAGCAGCCGGGGGGACACTGAAGCTTTCTTT
-,TRBJ2-5,TRBV19,-,CASSPSWGETQYF,TGTGCCAGTAGCCCTTCGTGGGGAGAGACCCAGTACTTC
-,TRBJ1-4,TRBV5-1,once,CASREGPLPNEKLFF,TGCGCCAGCAGGGAGGGACCGCTCCCTAATGAAAAACTGTTTTTT
TRBD1,TRBJ2-1,TRBV7-2,-,CASSPGTGVNEQFF,TGTGCCAGCAGCCCCGGGACAGGGGTGAATGAGCAGTTCTTC
TRBD1,TRBJ2-7,TRBV6-5,-,CASRRGQGSYEQYF,TGTGCCAGCAGAAGAGGACAGGGCTCCTACGAGCAGTACTTC
-,TRBJ1-1,TRBV15,few,CATLGEGGTEAFF,TGTGCCACCCTAGGGGAGGGAGGCACTGAAGCTTTCTTT
TRBD1,TRBJ2-3,TRBV7-8,once,CASSRTGVMGTDTQYF,TGTGCCAGCAGCCGTACAGGGGTGATGGGCACAGATACGCAGTATTTT
TRBD1,TRBJ2-5,TRBV5-4,once,CASSGDREEETQYF,TGTGCCAGCAGCGGGGACAGGGAGGAGGAGACCCAGTACTTC
-,TRBJ2-1,TRBV9,-,CASSTRAYNEQFF,TGTGCCAGCAGCACGCGAGCCTACAATGAGCAGTTCTTC